This is a list of T cell receptor beta chains from one sample in a study of cytomegalovirus exposure and HLA in healthy donors. Only in-frame clones appear in the TCRdb table, and some are missing; sequencing was by immunoSEQ multiplex PCR. The profile shows just over 25,000 clones, about 70% of them singletons. The sequencing sample was made of PBMCs. These receptors originate from a woman aged 45-60 years in good health and CMV-seronegative. The CDR3 runs from the conserved cysteine through the conserved F or W. Fields, in order: clone size, D gene, J gene, V gene, CDR3 protein, CDR3 DNA. A D gene is named only where the DNA matches it firmly. Expanded clones get a size class; other rows say once, few or many, or leave the size out.

clone size: NA
D gene: TRBD2
J gene: TRBJ2-1
V gene: TRBV28
CDR3 protein: CASSPSGRARGEQFF
CDR3 DNA: TGTGCCAGCAGCCCTAGCGGGAGGGCTAGGGGTGAGCAGTTCTTC

clone size: NA
D gene: NA
J gene: TRBJ1-5
V gene: TRBV6-5
CDR3 protein: CASSPGTLYQPQHF
CDR3 DNA: TGTGCCAGCAGCCCAGGGACACTTTATCAGCCCCAGCATTTT

clone size: NA
D gene: TRBD1
J gene: TRBJ1-5
V gene: TRBV28
CDR3 protein: CASSSPPRGHQPQHF
CDR3 DNA: TGTGCCAGCAGTTCGCCCCCAAGGGGGCATCAGCCCCAGCATTTT

clone size: NA
D gene: TRBD1
J gene: TRBJ1-2
V gene: TRBV7-2
CDR3 protein: CASSPPRQGAYGYTF
CDR3 DNA: TGTGCCAGCAGCCCCCCCAGGCAGGGGGCCTATGGCTACACCTTC

clone size: once
D gene: TRBD1
J gene: TRBJ2-3
V gene: TRBV29-1
CDR3 protein: CSVGTALSTDTQYF
CDR3 DNA: TGCAGCGTGGGGACAGCCCTTTCCACAGATACGCAGTATTTT

clone size: NA
D gene: NA
J gene: TRBJ1-2
V gene: TRBV15
CDR3 protein: CATSRDRSNYGYTF
CDR3 DNA: TGTGCCACCAGCAGAGATCGGAGCAACTATGGCTACACCTTC

clone size: NA
D gene: TRBD1
J gene: TRBJ1-2
V gene: TRBV9
CDR3 protein: CASSSRDRGNYGYTF
CDR3 DNA: TGTGCCAGCAGCTCCCGGGACAGGGGAAACTATGGCTACACCTTC

clone size: few
D gene: NA
J gene: TRBJ1-2
V gene: TRBV5-1
CDR3 protein: CASSYDGDYGYTF
CDR3 DNA: TGCGCCAGCAGCTACGACGGGGACTATGGCTACACCTTC

clone size: NA
D gene: TRBD1
J gene: TRBJ1-2
V gene: TRBV25-1
CDR3 protein: CASSEWGQGVGYTF
CDR3 DNA: TGTGCCAGCAGTGAATGGGGACAGGGCGTTGGCTACACCTTC

clone size: NA
D gene: TRBD2
J gene: TRBJ2-5
V gene: TRBV5-1
CDR3 protein: CASGLAGGGLETQYF
CDR3 DNA: TGCGCCAGTGGACTAGCGGGAGGAGGGTTAGAGACCCAGTACTTC

clone size: few
D gene: TRBD1
J gene: TRBJ1-6
V gene: TRBV5-1
CDR3 protein: CASSLEGQNSPLHF
CDR3 DNA: TGCGCCAGCAGCTTGGAGGGACAGAATTCACCCCTCCACTTT

clone size: NA
D gene: NA
J gene: TRBJ1-3
V gene: TRBV6-1
CDR3 protein: CASSGRHEGGNTIYF
CDR3 DNA: TGTGCCAGCAGTGGACGCCACGAGGGCGGAAACACCATATATTTT

clone size: NA
D gene: NA
J gene: TRBJ1-2
V gene: TRBV2
CDR3 protein: CASSNLRHPGYTF
CDR3 DNA: TGTGCCAGCAGCAACCTCAGACATCCTGGCTACACCTTC

clone size: NA
D gene: TRBD2
J gene: TRBJ2-7
V gene: TRBV5-1
CDR3 protein: CASSPPKTREGDEQYF
CDR3 DNA: TGCGCCAGCAGCCCACCTAAGACGCGGGAGGGCGACGAGCAGTACTTC

clone size: NA
D gene: NA
J gene: TRBJ1-5
V gene: TRBV19
CDR3 protein: CASSKITQVSNQPQHF
CDR3 DNA: TGTGCCAGTAGTAAGATCACACAGGTGAGCAATCAGCCCCAGCATTTT

clone size: few
D gene: NA
J gene: TRBJ2-1
V gene: TRBV7-9
CDR3 protein: CASSLVGGQVDEQFF
CDR3 DNA: TGTGCCAGCAGCTTAGTTGGAGGCCAGGTCGATGAGCAGTTCTTC

clone size: NA
D gene: NA
J gene: TRBJ2-2
V gene: TRBV19
CDR3 protein: CASSQTANTGELFF
CDR3 DNA: TGTGCCAGTAGTCAGACAGCGAACACCGGGGAGCTGTTTTTT